This T cell receptor beta chain was sequenced for a study of blood T cell repertoires in COVID-19. Trimming removed 7 bases from V and 5 bases from J; junction bases left unmatched: 7. Germline loops: CDR1 LNHDA, CDR2 SQIVND (reference sequence). This CDR3 comprises 15 residues. Assay: immunoSEQ multiplex PCR; the TCRdb copy retains only in-frame clones and omits some. The sample lists 200,000 to 250,000 clones, roughly 82% occurring once. Enrolled through a virtual design, the participants were between roughly 18 and 90 years of age and came from some 25 US areas. Recovered status applied to Cohort 3 donors who had two consecutive negative PCRs. It also applied to those with clearance or with symptom resolution.

The rearrangement joins TRBV19 to TRBJ2-1, with 11 bases matching TRBD2. The sequenced material came from PBMCs or T cells enriched from blood (not recorded which). The clonotype originates from a woman between 50 and 59 years old who had recovered from COVID-19. CDR3 sequence: CASKELAGGHNEQFF. CDR3 coding DNA: TGTGCCAGTAAAGAGCTAGCGGGGGGACACAATGAGCAGTTCTTC. Using reference TRBV19 and TRBJ2-1 for the parts outside the CDR3, the full variable domain is DGGITQSPKYLFRKEGQNVTLSCEQNLNHDAMYWYRQDPGQGLRLIYYSQIVNDFQKGDIAEGYSVSREKKESFPLTVTSAQKNPTAFYLCASKELAGGHNEQFFGPGTRLTVL.